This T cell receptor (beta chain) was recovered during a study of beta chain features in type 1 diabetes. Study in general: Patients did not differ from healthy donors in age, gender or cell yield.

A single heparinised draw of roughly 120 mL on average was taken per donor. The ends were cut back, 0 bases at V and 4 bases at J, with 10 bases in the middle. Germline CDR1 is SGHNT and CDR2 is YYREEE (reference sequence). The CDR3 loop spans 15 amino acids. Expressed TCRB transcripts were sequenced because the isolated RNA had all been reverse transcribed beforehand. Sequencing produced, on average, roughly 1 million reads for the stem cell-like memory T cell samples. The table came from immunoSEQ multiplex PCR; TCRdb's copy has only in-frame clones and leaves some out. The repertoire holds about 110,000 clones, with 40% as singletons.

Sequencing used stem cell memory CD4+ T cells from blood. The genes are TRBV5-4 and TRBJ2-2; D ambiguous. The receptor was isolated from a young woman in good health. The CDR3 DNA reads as TGTGCCAGCAGCTTGGCGGTCCCGAGCACCGGGGAGCTGTTTTTT. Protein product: CASSLAVPSTGELFF.